The source of this T cell receptor (beta chain) is a study of OX40 agonist ivuxolimab in advanced cancers. Study-wide background: Ivuxolimab, which patients received intravenously every 2 weeks, was dosed at 0.01 to 10 mg/kg. Three patients showed partial responses: one hepatocellular carcinoma and two cutaneous melanoma cases.

Sequencing was performed with immunoSEQ multiplex PCR; in TCRdb, only in-frame clones are kept and a portion is missing. The data contain roughly 120,000 clones, roughly nine tenths of them singletons. The V and J ends lost 3 bases and 0 bases, in that order; junction bases with no gene match: 6. The CDR3 sequence is 16 residues long. Germline values: CDR1 SGHRS, CDR2 YFSETQ. Blood got drawn at baseline, again on cycle 4 day 1, and then on cycle 7 day 1. The sequencing used CD4+ or CD8+ T cells sorted from blood, collected in a trial of the OX40 agonist ivuxolimab. The sequence came from an adult with an advanced solid tumor such as melanoma, head and neck, liver or kidney cancer. The chain combines TRBV5-1 with TRBJ2-5, with 9 bases aligning to TRBD2. The CDR3 region is CASSSGSGGYQETQYF. CDR3 nucleotide sequence: TGCGCCAGCAGCTCCGGGAGCGGGGGGTACCAAGAGACCCAGTACTTC.